The 2 T cell receptor beta chains reported below all come from one sample, sequenced in a study of cytomegalovirus exposure and HLA in healthy donors. Sequencing used immunoSEQ multiplex PCR; TCRdb keeps in-frame clones, though not all of them. The table shows 250,000 to 300,000 clones, with almost 90% occurring only once. Sequencing was performed on PBMCs. These receptors all come from a woman under 30 in good health and CMV-seronegative.

J is TRBJ1-6 and V is TRBV5-6; possible D gene TRBD1, 5 bases. From germline, CDR1 is SGHDT and CDR2 YYEEEE. The CDR3 is 17 amino acids. V lost 4 bases and J lost 2, with 16 bases in between. CDR3 sequence (DNA): TGTGCCAGCAGCCTGGGGACGCGGGCCCCCTATAATTCACCCCTCCACTTT. Amino acid sequence: CASSLGTRAPYNSPLHF.

The chain employs TRBV27 and TRBJ1-1, with D possibly TRBD1 on 5 matching bases. Germline loops: CDR1 MNHEY, CDR2 SMNVEV (reference sequence). The CDR3 sequence is 13 residues long. V was shortened by 2 bases and J by 5 bases, with 9 bases between the two germline ends. The CDR3 loop reads CASSLGGWTEAFF. The CDR3 nucleotides read TGTGCCAGCAGTTTAGGGGGGTGGACTGAAGCTTTCTTT.